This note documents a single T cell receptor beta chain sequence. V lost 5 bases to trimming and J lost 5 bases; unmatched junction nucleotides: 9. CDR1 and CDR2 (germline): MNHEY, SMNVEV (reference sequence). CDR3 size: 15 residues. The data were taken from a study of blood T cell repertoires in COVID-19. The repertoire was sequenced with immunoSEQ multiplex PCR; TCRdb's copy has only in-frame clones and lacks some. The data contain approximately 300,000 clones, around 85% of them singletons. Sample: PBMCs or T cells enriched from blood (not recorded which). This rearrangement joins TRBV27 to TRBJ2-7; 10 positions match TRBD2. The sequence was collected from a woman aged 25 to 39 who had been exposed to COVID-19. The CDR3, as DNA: TGTGCCAGCAGTCCCGATCTAGCGGGAGACAACGAGCAGTACTTC. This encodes CASSPDLAGDNEQYF.